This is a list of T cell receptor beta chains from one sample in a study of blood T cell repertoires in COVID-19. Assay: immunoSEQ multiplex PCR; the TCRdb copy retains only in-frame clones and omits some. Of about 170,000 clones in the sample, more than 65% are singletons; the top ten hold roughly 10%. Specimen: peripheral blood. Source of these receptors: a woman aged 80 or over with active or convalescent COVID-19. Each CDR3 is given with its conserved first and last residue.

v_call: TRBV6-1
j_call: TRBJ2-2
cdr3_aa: CASSERQPPNTGELFF

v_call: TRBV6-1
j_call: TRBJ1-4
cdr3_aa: CASSESRALEKLFF

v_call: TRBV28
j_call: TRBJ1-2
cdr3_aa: CASSQHQGAGGYTF

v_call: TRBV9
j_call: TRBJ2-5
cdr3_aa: CASSVAATRQETQYF

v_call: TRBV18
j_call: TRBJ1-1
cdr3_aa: CASSLLGTGQTEAFF

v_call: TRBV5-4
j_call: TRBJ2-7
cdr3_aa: CAGSRDRGDEQYF

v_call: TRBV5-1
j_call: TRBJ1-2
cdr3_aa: CASSLGGRVPTYGYTF

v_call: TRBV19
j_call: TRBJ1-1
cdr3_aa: CASSIQGAEAFF

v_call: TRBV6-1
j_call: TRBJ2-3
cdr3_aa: CASSVTGLALTDTQYF

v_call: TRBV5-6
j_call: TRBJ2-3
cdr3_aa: CASSPSTDTQYF

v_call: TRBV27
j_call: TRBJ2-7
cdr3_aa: CASSFLPGQGFYEQYF

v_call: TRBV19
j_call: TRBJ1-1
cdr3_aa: CASSIDRTPWITEAFF

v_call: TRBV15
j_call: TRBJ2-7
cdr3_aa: CATSRDRQDEQYF

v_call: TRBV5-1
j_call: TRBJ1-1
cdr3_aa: CASSRVGSMNTEAFF

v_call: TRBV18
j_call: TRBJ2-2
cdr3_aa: CASSPDRNTGELFF

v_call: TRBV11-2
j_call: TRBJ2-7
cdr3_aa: CASSDGAGFSSEQYF

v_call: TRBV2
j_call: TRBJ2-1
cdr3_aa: CASSEAPPGASGMYNEQFF

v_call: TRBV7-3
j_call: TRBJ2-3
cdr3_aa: CASSDFKITDTQYF

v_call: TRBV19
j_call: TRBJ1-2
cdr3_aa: CASSIGAGRGYTF

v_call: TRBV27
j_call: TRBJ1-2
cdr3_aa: CASSSRGVNYGYTF

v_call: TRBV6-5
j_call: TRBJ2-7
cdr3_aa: CASSSSGRPSYEQYF

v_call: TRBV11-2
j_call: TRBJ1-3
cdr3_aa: CASSLGWGQTNSGNTIYF

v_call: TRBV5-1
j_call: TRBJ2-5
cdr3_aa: CASSLGAGTGLGETQYF

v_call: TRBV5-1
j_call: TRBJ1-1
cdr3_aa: CASRGTDQNTEAFF

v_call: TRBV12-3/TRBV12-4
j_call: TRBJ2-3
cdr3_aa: CASRGTSDTQYF

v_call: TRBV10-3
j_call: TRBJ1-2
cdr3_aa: CAISESNREHGYTF

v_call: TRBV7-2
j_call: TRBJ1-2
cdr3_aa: CASSLQPGQGAYGYTF

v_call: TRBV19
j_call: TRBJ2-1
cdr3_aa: CASSPRDNEQFF

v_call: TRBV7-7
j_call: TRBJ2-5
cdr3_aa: CASSLQGTKWETQYF

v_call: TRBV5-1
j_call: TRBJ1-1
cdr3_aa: CASSFAGGWEAFF

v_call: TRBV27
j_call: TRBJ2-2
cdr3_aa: CASSYLAGGAGELFF

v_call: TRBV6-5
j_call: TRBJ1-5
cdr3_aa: CASLRGLGGNQPQHF

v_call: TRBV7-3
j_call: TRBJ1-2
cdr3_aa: CASSLAGTAFYGYTF

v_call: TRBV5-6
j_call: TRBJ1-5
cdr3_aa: CASSLGDRGQPQHF

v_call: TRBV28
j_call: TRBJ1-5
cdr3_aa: CASSFMVRGNQPQHF

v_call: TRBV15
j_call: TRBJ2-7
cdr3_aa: CATSRDRAGDLVQYF

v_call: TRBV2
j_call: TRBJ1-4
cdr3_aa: CASRVGEANEKLFF

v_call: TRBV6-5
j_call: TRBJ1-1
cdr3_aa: CASTREFMNTEAFF

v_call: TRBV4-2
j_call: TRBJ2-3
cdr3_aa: CASSPGPRGDTQYF

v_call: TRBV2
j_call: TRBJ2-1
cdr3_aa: CASSFGLAGASEQFF